This record concerns one T cell receptor beta chain sequence. Its antigen is currently unknown. V lost 3 bases to trimming and J lost 11 bases; unmatched junction nucleotides: 11. The CDR3 has 14 residues. Per germline, CDR1 DFQATT and CDR2 SNEGSKA (reference sequence). The sample is drawn from a study of identical twins. Study outcomes and limitations: Beta out-of-frame sequences displayed a weaker excess of sharing between twins. The authors noted that invariant MAIT and iNKT cells could partly confound zero-insertion analyses.

TCRdb passed the 5' RACE reads through MiXCR, listing each CDR3 protein once. The sample lists 1.5 million to 2 million distinct CDR3 sequences; less than 40% were seen once. The sequencing sample was made of cord blood. The sequence came from a newborn girl in good health. The genes are TRBV20-1 and TRBJ2-5; 11 nucleotides agree with TRBD2. In DNA form, the CDR3 reads TGCAGTGCTAGCCGACTAGCGGGGCGTAATGAGCAGTACTTC. Its protein product is CSASRLAGRNEQYF.